The present T cell receptor beta chain was sequenced within a study of blood T cells in healthy people across ages. Study results and limitations: Unsorted PBMCs ruled out conclusive naive versus antigen-experienced comparison. Estimated diversity, derived from one million T cells, was regarded as an underestimate.

Comments on this clonotype: Its antigen is currently unknown.

PCR was performed a second time for about 7 to 12 cycles using a sample-barcoded 5' primer and a J-beta primer mix. Each single sample gave us at least 3 million CDR3-containing paired-end reads. TCRdb reprocessed the 5' RACE reads via MiXCR and lists one record per CDR3 protein. This sample has 540,000 or so distinct CDR3 sequences, with roughly a quarter found just once. CDR1 is LGHNA, CDR2 YSLEER, per germline. The CDR3 consists of 14 residues. Trimming cost V 4 bases and J 8 bases, with 15 bases left between them. Isolation per sample recovered at least 7 million PBMCs. The sequencing input was blood. This TCR came from a woman in her seventies in good health. This chain joins TRBV4-3 and TRBJ2-1; D unclear. The CDR3 sequence: CASSLRSTRDEQFF. DNA for the CDR3: TGCGCCAGCAGCCTGAGATCAACCCGGGATGAGCAGTTCTTC.